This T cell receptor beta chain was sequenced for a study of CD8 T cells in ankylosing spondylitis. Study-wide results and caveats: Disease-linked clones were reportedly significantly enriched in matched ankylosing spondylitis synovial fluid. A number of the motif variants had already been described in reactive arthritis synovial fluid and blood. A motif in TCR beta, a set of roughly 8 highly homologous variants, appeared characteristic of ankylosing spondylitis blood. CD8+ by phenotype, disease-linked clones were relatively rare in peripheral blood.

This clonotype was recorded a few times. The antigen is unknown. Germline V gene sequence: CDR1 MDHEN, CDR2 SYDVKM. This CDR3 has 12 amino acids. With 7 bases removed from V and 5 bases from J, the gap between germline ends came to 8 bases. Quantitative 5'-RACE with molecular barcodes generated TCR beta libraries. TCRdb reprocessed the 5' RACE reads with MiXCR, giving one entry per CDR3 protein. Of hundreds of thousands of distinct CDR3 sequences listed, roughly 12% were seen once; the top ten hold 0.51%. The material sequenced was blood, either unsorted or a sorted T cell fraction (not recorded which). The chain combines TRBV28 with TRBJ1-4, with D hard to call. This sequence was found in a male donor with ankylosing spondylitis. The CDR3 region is CASTSENEKLFF. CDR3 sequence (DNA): TGTGCCAGCACCTCGGAGAATGAAAAACTGTTTTTT.